Following are 7 T cell receptor beta chains from one sample sequenced in a study of blood T cell repertoires in COVID-19. Generated by immunoSEQ multiplex PCR, the TCRdb table keeps only in-frame clones and is missing some. In the table there are under 250,000 clones, about 88% of which are singletons. The specimen was peripheral blood. These receptors all come from a woman between 65 and 79 years old with active or convalescent COVID-19.

This chain joins TRBV11-3 and TRBJ2-2; D gene unclear. This CDR3 comprises 13 residues. The germline V gene has CDR1 SGHNT and CDR2 YENEEA. The ends were cut back, 5 bases at V and 6 bases at J, with 10 bases in the middle. The CDR3 region is CASSPGIAGELFF. CDR3 coding DNA: TGTGCCAGCAGCCCAGGTATCGCCGGGGAGCTGTTTTTT.

This rearrangement joins TRBV2 to TRBJ2-2, with 9 bases identical to TRBD1. Per the germline V gene, CDR1 is SNHLY and CDR2 is FYNNEI. V trimming: 8 bases; J trimming: 7 bases; junction bases outside the gene matches: 5. The CDR3 covers 13 residues. The CDR3 is CASGGQGYGELFF. CDR3 DNA sequence: TGTGCCAGCGGGGGACAGGGTTACGGGGAGCTGTTTTTT.

The chain carries TRBV5-1 and TRBJ2-1; 8 bases are a match to TRBD2. The CDR3 consists of 15 residues. The J segment lost 7 bases and the V segment lost 0 bases, leaving 6 bases of the junction unmatched. Germline lookup yields CDR1 SGHRS and CDR2 YFSETQ. CDR3 amino acids: CASSLGSGTSNEQFF. CDR3 DNA: TGCGCCAGCAGCTTGGGGTCCGGGACTAGTAATGAGCAGTTCTTC.

The chain joins TRBV19 to TRBJ1-3; maybe TRBD1 (5 bases). The CDR3 length is 15 residues. Germline CDR1 and CDR2: LNHDA and SQIVND (reference sequence). Trimming cost V 8 bases and J 2 bases, with 16 bases left between them. The CDR3 region has the DNA TGTGCCAGTGCCCCGGGGGAGCCGGCTGGAAACACCATATATTTT. Translated: CASAPGEPAGNTIYF.

The chain recombines TRBV6-5 with TRBJ2-2; D perhaps matches TRBD1 (6 bases). This CDR3 has 14 amino acids. The germline V gene has CDR1 MNHEY and CDR2 SVGAGI. Trimming left V 6 bases short and J 9 bases short, with 17 bases between. CDR3 sequence (DNA): TGTGCCAGCAGATCGACAGGAAAATCGAGGGAGCTGTTTTTT. Residues: CASRSTGKSRELFF.

The chain combines TRBV6-2 or TRBV6-3 with TRBJ1-2; D is unresolved. The CDR3 loop spans 12 amino acids. V dropped 2 bases and J dropped 4 bases, with 5 bases sitting between them. Germline CDR1 and CDR2: MNHEY and SVGEGT. The CDR3, as DNA: TGTGCCAGCAGTTACACAACCTATGGCTACACCTTC. This sequence encodes CASSYTTYGYTF.

This CDR3 reads CASSSTSEAYEQYF. Here the CDR3 DNA reads TGCGCCAGCAGCTCAACTAGCGAGGCCTACGAGCAGTACTTC. The chain is built from TRBV5-1 and TRBJ2-7; 7 bases agree with TRBD2. CDR3 length: 14 residues. Trimming took 3 bases from V and 2 from J; bases not matched to a gene: 5. CDR1 and CDR2 (germline): SGHRS, YFSETQ.